The sequence of this T cell receptor beta chain was determined in a study of memory CD4+ T cells and cytomegalovirus serostatus. The method was immunoSEQ multiplex PCR; TCRdb's version includes in-frame clones alone and lacks a portion of them. The sample gives roughly 84,000 clones, approximately 80% of which show up once; around 0.8% is in the top ten. From germline, CDR1 is SGHTA and CDR2 FQGNSA. This CDR3 has 17 amino acids. V dropped 2 bases and J dropped 6 bases, with 21 bases sitting between them. Single viable CD3+CD4+CD8-CD45RO+ cells were sorted as the memory CD4+ T cells. V usage is TRBV7-2 and J usage is TRBJ2-3; weak D call: TRBD2 (6 bases). The sample taken for sequencing was memory CD4+ T cells from blood. This receptor was taken from an adult in good health and CMV-seronegative. The CDR3 sequence is CASSLRYRRGVADTQYF. The CDR3 nucleotides read TGTGCCAGCAGCTTAAGGTATAGGCGGGGAGTGGCGGATACGCAGTATTTT.